This paragraph covers one TCR beta chain sequence. This sample was taken from a study of blood T cell repertoires in COVID-19. Turning to the study itself: Specimens from acute and convalescent COVID-19 originated in the United States, Italy and Spain. T cells, B-cell-depleted T cells, or PBMCs supplied cDNA or gDNA.

V lost 0 bases, J lost 5 bases, and 6 bases stayed unmatched. Germline CDR1 is ENHRY and CDR2 is SYGVKD. This CDR3 contains 15 residues. Original methodology: Amplifying reference gene primers gave estimates of nucleated cell counts. Libraries were prepared by immunoSEQ multiplex PCR; TCRdb keeps only in-frame clonotypes and omits some of them. That table is the source of V, J and clone size, and D and trimming were worked out from the DNA. Altogether about 98,000 clones are present, around 72% being singletons, with the ten largest covering around a quarter. This receptor was taken from a man between 65 and 85 years old with acute or convalescent COVID-19. The sample consisted of peripheral blood. This chain uses TRBV10-3 with TRBJ2-5; TRBD2 matches 7 bases. The chain's CDR3 is CAISESTGGQETQYF. In DNA form, the CDR3 reads TGTGCCATCAGTGAGTCGACGGGAGGCCAGGAGACCCAGTACTTC.